The rows below give T cell receptor beta chains drawn from one sample of a study of T cells in placental villitis. Sequenced by immunoSEQ multiplex PCR; TCRdb stores in-frame clones only, minus some. The sample shows roughly 350 clones, roughly 98% of them seen only once. The sample taken for sequencing was placental tissue containing maternal and fetal cells. These receptors came from a human donor in good health; the placental T cells may come from both mother and fetus. Each CDR3 is given with its conserved first and last residue. The D gene is left open where the match is weak. Clone sizes are given selectively: once, few, many, or a class where the clone is expanded.

clone size: -
J gene: TRBJ2-5
D gene: TRBD1
V gene: TRBV6-5
CDR3 DNA: TGTGCCAGCAGCCATCGATCAGGGGGAAGAGAGACCCAGTACTTC
CDR3 protein: CASSHRSGGRETQYF

clone size: -
J gene: TRBJ1-1
D gene: -
V gene: TRBV28
CDR3 DNA: TGTGCTAGCAGTTTATCCCCCGGGTACACTGAAGCTTTCTTT
CDR3 protein: CASSLSPGYTEAFF

clone size: -
J gene: TRBJ1-1
D gene: -
V gene: TRBV19
CDR3 DNA: TGTGCCAGTAGTATAGATGGCAGGGGCGCGGAGACTGAAGCTTTCTTT
CDR3 protein: CASSIDGRGAETEAFF

clone size: -
J gene: TRBJ1-1
D gene: TRBD1
V gene: TRBV6-5
CDR3 DNA: TGTGCCAGCAGTACAGGGACAGTAATGAACACTGAAGCTTTCTTT
CDR3 protein: CASSTGTVMNTEAFF

clone size: -
J gene: TRBJ1-2
D gene: -
V gene: TRBV5-8
CDR3 DNA: TGTGCCAGCAGCCCTTGGGGGAAACAGCGTGGAAGGGGCTACACCTTC
CDR3 protein: CASSPWGKQRGRGYTF

clone size: -
J gene: TRBJ2-3
D gene: -
V gene: TRBV5-3
CDR3 DNA: TGTGCCAGAAGCTCACCTAACGGGCCTCTCACAGATACGCAGTATTTT
CDR3 protein: CARSSPNGPLTDTQYF

clone size: -
J gene: TRBJ2-6
D gene: -
V gene: TRBV5-1
CDR3 DNA: TGCGCCAGCAGAGTCCGATCGGTTCACAAAGTCGGGCACGTCCTGACTTTC
CDR3 protein: CASRVRSVHKVGHVLTF

clone size: -
J gene: TRBJ2-1
D gene: -
V gene: TRBV6-2/TRBV6-3
CDR3 DNA: TGTGCCAGCAGTCACCAATCCTGGGCGACGAACAATGAGCAGTTCTTC
CDR3 protein: CASSHQSWATNNEQFF

clone size: -
J gene: TRBJ2-7
D gene: TRBD1
V gene: TRBV7-2
CDR3 DNA: TGTGCCAGCAGCCTAGGGACAGGCTACGAGCAGTACTTC
CDR3 protein: CASSLGTGYEQYF

clone size: -
J gene: TRBJ1-2
D gene: -
V gene: TRBV10-2
CDR3 DNA: TGCGCCAGCAGTGAGTCAGGGGGCTATGGCTACACCTTC
CDR3 protein: CASSESGGYGYTF

clone size: -
J gene: TRBJ2-7
D gene: -
V gene: TRBV14
CDR3 DNA: TGTGCCAGCAGCCAAGGCAGGGCATACACCGAGCAGTACTTC
CDR3 protein: CASSQGRAYTEQYF

clone size: -
J gene: TRBJ1-2
D gene: -
V gene: TRBV12-3/TRBV12-4
CDR3 DNA: TGTGCCAGCAGTTTTGGGTCGAACTATGGCTACACTTTC
CDR3 protein: CASSFGSNYGYTF

clone size: -
J gene: TRBJ1-1
D gene: TRBD1
V gene: TRBV14
CDR3 DNA: TGTGCCAGCAGCCCACCGGGACAGGGGTACACTGAAGCTTTCTTT
CDR3 protein: CASSPPGQGYTEAFF

clone size: -
J gene: TRBJ2-1
D gene: -
V gene: TRBV2
CDR3 DNA: TGTGCCAGCAGTGACCCCGCGAATGAGCAGTTCTTC
CDR3 protein: CASSDPANEQFF

clone size: -
J gene: TRBJ2-3
D gene: TRBD2
V gene: TRBV9
CDR3 DNA: TGTGCCAGCAGCGTAGGCGGGAGATATACAGATACGCAGTATTTT
CDR3 protein: CASSVGGRYTDTQYF

clone size: -
J gene: TRBJ2-7
D gene: -
V gene: TRBV5-6
CDR3 DNA: TGTGCCAGCAGATCGGCCGGGACGGCTTTTTACGAGCAGTACTTC
CDR3 protein: CASRSAGTAFYEQYF

clone size: -
J gene: TRBJ1-1
D gene: -
V gene: TRBV20-1
CDR3 DNA: TGCAGTGCTAGAGATCAGCTTGAAGCTTTCTTT
CDR3 protein: CSARDQLEAFF

clone size: -
J gene: TRBJ2-3
D gene: -
V gene: TRBV5-5
CDR3 DNA: TGTGCCAGCAGCGACGGAAGGGGATACACAGATACGCAGTATTTT
CDR3 protein: CASSDGRGYTDTQYF

clone size: -
J gene: TRBJ1-1
D gene: TRBD1
V gene: TRBV18
CDR3 DNA: TGTGCCAGCTCACCACGGTCAGGGGGCACTGAAGCTTTCTTT
CDR3 protein: CASSPRSGGTEAFF

clone size: -
J gene: TRBJ2-2
D gene: -
V gene: TRBV28
CDR3 DNA: TGTGCCAGCATGACAGGGGAGCTGTTTTTT
CDR3 protein: CASMTGELFF

clone size: -
J gene: TRBJ1-1
D gene: TRBD1
V gene: TRBV7-3
CDR3 DNA: TGTGCCAGCAGCCCTTCACAGGGGCTATTTTCTGAAGCTTTCTTT
CDR3 protein: CASSPSQGLFSEAFF

clone size: once
J gene: TRBJ1-3
D gene: -
V gene: TRBV10-3
CDR3 DNA: TGTGCCATCTCCCGAGGGACGGCACCGTACCCCGCGGGAAACACCATATATTTT
CDR3 protein: CAISRGTAPYPAGNTIYF

clone size: -
J gene: TRBJ2-1
D gene: -
V gene: TRBV12-1
CDR3 DNA: TGTGCCAGCAGCCCGCCGGGACTAGCGGGAATGGAGAATGAGCAGTTCTTC
CDR3 protein: CASSPPGLAGMENEQFF

clone size: -
J gene: TRBJ2-1
D gene: -
V gene: TRBV18
CDR3 DNA: TGTGCCAGCTCACCAATCCCCCTCAGCGAGCAGTTCTTC
CDR3 protein: CASSPIPLSEQFF

clone size: -
J gene: TRBJ2-3
D gene: -
V gene: TRBV9
CDR3 DNA: TGTGCCAGCAGCGAGCGTGATACGCAGTATTTT
CDR3 protein: CASSERDTQYF

clone size: -
J gene: TRBJ2-1
D gene: TRBD1
V gene: TRBV6-4
CDR3 DNA: TGTGCCAGCAGTGAGAATACCGACAGGGAGCTCAATGAGCAGTTCTTC
CDR3 protein: CASSENTDRELNEQFF

clone size: -
J gene: TRBJ2-1
D gene: TRBD2
V gene: TRBV5-4
CDR3 DNA: TGTGCCAGCAGCTTGGGGACTAGCGAGATGTTCTTC
CDR3 protein: CASSLGTSEMFF

clone size: -
J gene: TRBJ2-2
D gene: -
V gene: TRBV15
CDR3 DNA: TGTGCCACCAGCAGGGGGCGCGGGGAGCTGTTTTTT
CDR3 protein: CATSRGRGELFF

clone size: -
J gene: TRBJ1-4
D gene: -
V gene: TRBV2
CDR3 DNA: TGTGCCACCCGGCGGGGTGCAACTAATGAAAAACTGTTTTTT
CDR3 protein: CATRRGATNEKLFF

clone size: -
J gene: TRBJ2-3
D gene: TRBD2
V gene: TRBV4-3
CDR3 DNA: TGCGCCAGCAGCCCTAGCGGGTCTAGCACAGATACGCAGTATTTT
CDR3 protein: CASSPSGSSTDTQYF

clone size: once
J gene: TRBJ1-1
D gene: -
V gene: TRBV24-1
CDR3 DNA: TGTGCCACCAGAGGGCTAGGCGACACTGAAGCTTTCTTT
CDR3 protein: CATRGLGDTEAFF

clone size: -
J gene: TRBJ1-1
D gene: TRBD1
V gene: TRBV29-1
CDR3 DNA: TGCAGCGTAGACAGGGGAGCCACTGAAGCTTTCTTT
CDR3 protein: CSVDRGATEAFF

clone size: -
J gene: TRBJ2-3
D gene: -
V gene: TRBV5-1
CDR3 DNA: TGCGCCAGCAGCCCTAGGTTAGGCACAGATACGCAGTATTTT
CDR3 protein: CASSPRLGTDTQYF

clone size: -
J gene: TRBJ1-6
D gene: -
V gene: TRBV12-3/TRBV12-4
CDR3 DNA: TGTGCCAGCAGACGGAACAATTCACCCCTCCACTTT
CDR3 protein: CASRRNNSPLHF

clone size: -
J gene: TRBJ2-7
D gene: TRBD2
V gene: TRBV27
CDR3 DNA: TGTGCCAGCAGTTCTCTAGGGCGGGGGTACGAGCAGTACTTC
CDR3 protein: CASSSLGRGYEQYF

clone size: -
J gene: TRBJ1-3
D gene: -
V gene: TRBV3-1/TRBV3-2
CDR3 DNA: TGTGCCAGCAGCCAAGACGTCTCCTCTGGAAACACCATATATTTT
CDR3 protein: CASSQDVSSGNTIYF

clone size: -
J gene: TRBJ1-1
D gene: -
V gene: TRBV5-4
CDR3 DNA: TGTGCCAGCAGCTTGGAGACGGCCCTCACTGAAGCTTTCTTT
CDR3 protein: CASSLETALTEAFF

clone size: -
J gene: TRBJ2-7
D gene: -
V gene: TRBV30
CDR3 DNA: TGTGCCTGGGGATCCAGGGGTTTGTCCTACGAGCAGTACTTC
CDR3 protein: CAWGSRGLSYEQYF

clone size: -
J gene: TRBJ2-3
D gene: -
V gene: TRBV27
CDR3 DNA: TGTGCCAGCAGTTTATCCCAAGCCCCCACAGATACGCAGTATTTT
CDR3 protein: CASSLSQAPTDTQYF

clone size: -
J gene: TRBJ1-1
D gene: -
V gene: TRBV25-1
CDR3 DNA: TGTGCCAGCAGTGATACCAGGAGAAGGAACACTGAAGCTTTCTTT
CDR3 protein: CASSDTRRRNTEAFF

clone size: -
J gene: TRBJ2-5
D gene: -
V gene: TRBV5-4
CDR3 DNA: TGTGCCAGCAGCTCAATTAGACGGGGGGAGACCCAGTACTTC
CDR3 protein: CASSSIRRGETQYF

clone size: few
J gene: TRBJ2-4
D gene: -
V gene: TRBV6-1
CDR3 DNA: TGTGCCAGCAGTGAAGCGCCTGGAGGTGCCTTCCTCCTAGCCAAAAACATTCAGTACTTC
CDR3 protein: CASSEAPGGAFLLAKNIQYF

clone size: -
J gene: TRBJ1-2
D gene: -
V gene: TRBV19
CDR3 DNA: TGTGCCAGTAGTATCGGGGGCGGTGGCTACACCTTC
CDR3 protein: CASSIGGGGYTF

clone size: -
J gene: TRBJ1-2
D gene: -
V gene: TRBV7-2
CDR3 DNA: TGTGCCAGCAGCCCGGAGACCGCCTATGGCGGCTACACCTTC
CDR3 protein: CASSPETAYGGYTF

clone size: -
J gene: TRBJ2-1
D gene: TRBD2
V gene: TRBV4-3
CDR3 DNA: TGCGCCAGCAGCCGCACGGGGGGGGTCAACAATGAGCAGTTCTTC
CDR3 protein: CASSRTGGVNNEQFF